Listed below are T cell receptor beta chains from one sample, sequenced in a study of beta chain features in type 1 diabetes. The table came from immunoSEQ multiplex PCR; TCRdb's copy has only in-frame clones and leaves some out. The sample carries a few hundred thousand clones, around 13% recorded once. The sample comprised naive CD4+ T cells from blood. The source of these receptors is a man between 18 and 35 years old in good health. CDR3s include the opening cysteine and the closing phenylalanine or tryptophan. The D gene is left open where the match is weak. The listing skips clone size in some rows; elsewhere it reads once, few, many or a size class.

>TRBJ2-5|TRBD2|TRBV29-1|many
TGCAGCGTCTCTAGCGGGGGGGCTGGCGAGACCCAGTACTTC
CSVSSGGAGETQYF
>TRBJ2-5|NA|TRBV7-2|NA
TGTGCCAGCAGTTTATCGGGAAGCGTGAAGACCCAGTACTTC
CASSLSGSVKTQYF
>TRBJ2-7|TRBD1|TRBV7-2|few
TGTGCCAGCAGCAAAACCGGGACAGAATCCTACGAGCAGTACTTC
CASSKTGTESYEQYF
>TRBJ1-4|NA|TRBV7-3|NA
TGTGCCAGCAGCTCAGGGGACGGCCGAAAACTGTTTTTT
CASSSGDGRKLFF
>TRBJ1-4|NA|TRBV7-6|few
TGTGCCAGCAGCTTAGTATCACAGGATAATGAAAAACTGTTTTTT
CASSLVSQDNEKLFF
>TRBJ2-1|TRBD2|TRBV4-3|NA
TGCGCCAGCAGCCGCACCGGGACTACCTCCTACAATGAGCAGTTCTTC
CASSRTGTTSYNEQFF
>TRBJ2-7|NA|TRBV29-1|few
TGCAGCGTGACCTTGACAGAGTACGAGCAGTACTTC
CSVTLTEYEQYF
>TRBJ1-2|TRBD1|TRBV28|few
TGTGCCACCTCGACAGGGGCGGGAAACTATGGCTACACCTTC
CATSTGAGNYGYTF
>TRBJ2-6|NA|TRBV7-9|NA
TGTGCCAGCAGCTTAGCTGGGGGCACTGGGGCCAACGTCCTGACTTTC
CASSLAGGTGANVLTF
>TRBJ1-1|NA|TRBV7-3|few
TGTGCCAGCAGCTTAGGGGCCCGTAACACTGAAGCTTTCTTT
CASSLGARNTEAFF
>TRBJ1-1|TRBD1|TRBV18|few
TGTGCCAGCTCATCCTCCCCGGGACAGTCGAACACTGAAGCTTTCTTT
CASSSSPGQSNTEAFF
>TRBJ2-1|NA|TRBV5-1|NA
TGCGCCAGCAGGTCGGGACACCCAAATTACAATGAGCAGTTCTTC
CASRSGHPNYNEQFF
>TRBJ1-1|NA|TRBV7-9|few
TGTGCCAGCAGCTTAGTCGTAGGGAGAACTGAAGCTTTCTTT
CASSLVVGRTEAFF
>TRBJ1-2|NA|TRBV28|few
TGTGCCAGCCATGCCCCCACATACTATGGCTACACCTTC
CASHAPTYYGYTF
>TRBJ2-5|TRBD2|TRBV28|NA
TGTGCCAGCAGTTTACTAGCGGGTGGTCAAGAGACCCAGTACTTC
CASSLLAGGQETQYF
>TRBJ2-1|TRBD1|TRBV7-9|NA
TGTGCCAGCAGTCCACCGGGACAGGGGTCTCGTGGTGAGCAGTTCTTC
CASSPPGQGSRGEQFF
>TRBJ2-7|TRBD1|TRBV27|NA
TGTGCCAGCAGTTTATGGGACAGGGGGTTTGACGAGCAGTACTTC
CASSLWDRGFDEQYF
>TRBJ2-5|TRBD1|TRBV18|NA
TGTGCCAGCTCACCTCCGGGACAGGGTCAAGAGACCCAGTACTTC
CASSPPGQGQETQYF
>TRBJ2-1|NA|TRBV9|few
TGTGCCAGCAGCATTAGCGAGGGTGAGCAGTTCTTC
CASSISEGEQFF
>TRBJ1-1|NA|TRBV30|few
TGTGCCTGGAGTGTACTATCCGGCCTGCGTGAAGCTTTCTTT
CAWSVLSGLREAFF
>TRBJ1-3|TRBD1|TRBV27|few
TGTGCCAGCAGTCCAGGGACAGGGGGCTGGAACACCATATATTTT
CASSPGTGGWNTIYF
>TRBJ2-5|NA|TRBV7-9|NA
TGTGCCAGCAGCTCTCGGACAAGCCCCCCGGGGACCCAGTACTTC
CASSSRTSPPGTQYF
>TRBJ2-1|TRBD2|TRBV5-1|few
TGCGCCAGCAGCTTGGGGGTAGCGGGAACCTACAATGAGCAGTTCTTC
CASSLGVAGTYNEQFF
>TRBJ2-5|NA|TRBV2|few
TGTGCCAGCACGAACGTCCAGGTGAAAGAGACCCAGTACTTC
CASTNVQVKETQYF
>TRBJ1-1|NA|TRBV19|few
TGTGCCAGTAGTAACACAGCGAACACTGAAGCTTTCTTT
CASSNTANTEAFF
>TRBJ2-5|TRBD1|TRBV5-1|NA
TGCGCCAGCAGCTTGATCACAGGGGGCGTTCAGTTAACCCAGTACTTC
CASSLITGGVQLTQYF
>TRBJ2-7|TRBD1|TRBV19|NA
TGTGCCAGTAGTACATTGGGACAGGGGTTCTACGAGCAGTACTTC
CASSTLGQGFYEQYF
>TRBJ2-3|NA|TRBV11-2|NA
TGTGCCAGCAGCTTAGTTGGGCAGATCACAGATACGCAGTATTTT
CASSLVGQITDTQYF
>TRBJ2-7|TRBD1|TRBV30|few
TGTGCCTGGAGTGTGGGGACAGGGGCCTACGAGCAGTACTTC
CAWSVGTGAYEQYF